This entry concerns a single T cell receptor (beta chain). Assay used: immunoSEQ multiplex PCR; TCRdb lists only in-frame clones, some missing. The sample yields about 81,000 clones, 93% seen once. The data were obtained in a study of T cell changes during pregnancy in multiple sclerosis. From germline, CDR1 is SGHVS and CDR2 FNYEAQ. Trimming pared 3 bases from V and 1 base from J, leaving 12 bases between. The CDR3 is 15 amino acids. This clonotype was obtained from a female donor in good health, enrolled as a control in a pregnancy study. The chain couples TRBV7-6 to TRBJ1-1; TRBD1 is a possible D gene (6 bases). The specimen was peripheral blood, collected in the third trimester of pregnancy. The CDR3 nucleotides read TGTGCCAGCAGCTTTGGAGTGGGGGCGAACACTGAAGCTTTCTTT. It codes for CASSFGVGANTEAFF.